The 3 T cell receptor beta chains reported below all come from one sample, sequenced in a study of cytomegalovirus exposure and HLA in healthy donors (dated by TCRdb to about 2017). Libraries came from the immunoSEQ multiplex PCR assay. For the multiplex PCR, a mixture combining 60 forward primers for TCR Vbeta segments and 13 reverse primers for TCR Jbeta segments was used. TCRdb limited this immuneACCESS table to in-frame rearrangements with V and J called. A share of clones is missing; checked studies link under half to unresolved V genes, and the rest is unexplained. This sample comprises roughly 130,000 clones, roughly four fifths of them detected only once. Under 6.5% of the sample rests with the top ten. Sequencing was performed on PBMCs. The receptor set was obtained from a woman aged 45 to 65 in good health and CMV-seropositive.

This clone was found a few times. The chain links TRBV4-1 to TRBJ1-1; 7 bases map to TRBD1. V lost 4 bases and J lost 11; bases outside the gene matches: 10. The germline V gene encodes CDR1 MGHRA and CDR2 YSYEKL. The CDR3 totals 13 residues. CDR3 DNA: TGCGCCAGCAGCCGAGAACCGACAGGGAAGGCTTTCTTT. It translates to CASSREPTGKAFF.

The chain recombines TRBV6-1 with TRBJ1-1; D is unresolved. This CDR3 spans 11 amino acids. The V gene's germline CDR1 is MNHNS and CDR2 SASEGT. V lost 6 bases and J lost 6, with 8 bases in between. CDR3 sequence reads: CASRASAEAFF. The CDR3 DNA reads as TGTGCCAGCAGGGCGAGCGCTGAAGCTTTCTTT.

The rearrangement joins TRBV27 to TRBJ2-7; D possibly corresponds to TRBD1 (5 bases). Trimming shortened V by 6 bases and J by 1 base, and 13 bases separated the two germline ends. The CDR3 is 14 amino acids. In germline, CDR1 is MNHEY, CDR2 SMNVEV (reference sequence). The CDR3 sequence: CASSRAVSSYEQYF. The CDR3 DNA is TGTGCCAGCAGCAGGGCAGTCTCATCCTACGAGCAGTACTTC.